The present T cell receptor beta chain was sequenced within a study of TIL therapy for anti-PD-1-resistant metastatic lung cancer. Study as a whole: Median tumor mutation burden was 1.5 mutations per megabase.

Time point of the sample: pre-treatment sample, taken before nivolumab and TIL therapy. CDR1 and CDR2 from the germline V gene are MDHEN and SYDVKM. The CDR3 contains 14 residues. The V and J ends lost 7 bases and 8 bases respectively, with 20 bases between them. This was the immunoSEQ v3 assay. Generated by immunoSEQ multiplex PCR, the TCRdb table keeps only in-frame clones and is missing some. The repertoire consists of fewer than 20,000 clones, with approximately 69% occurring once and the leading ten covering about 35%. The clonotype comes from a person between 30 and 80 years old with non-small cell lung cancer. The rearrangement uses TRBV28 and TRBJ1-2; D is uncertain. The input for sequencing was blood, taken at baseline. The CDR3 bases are TGTGCCAGCATCAAGGGCCAGGCCAGAAGGGGCTACACCTTC. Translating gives CASIKGQARRGYTF.